This T cell receptor beta chain is drawn from a study of blood T cells in healthy people across ages (dated by TCRdb to 2013 to 2016). With regard to the full study: Template switching captured roughly one uniquely barcoded TCR beta cDNA molecule per two T cells in model experiments. Age-related changes in TCR beta repertoire diversity were measured in the study by deep sequencing normalized with unique cDNA molecular identifiers. Donors were grouped into four age groups: young (average 16 years), middle-aged (39), aged (about 59) and long-lived (approximately 82). Donors of different ages were randomly distributed across sequencing lanes to avoid experimental bias. The study analyzed two additional independent replicas of 1 million unique cDNA reads from the same blood draw for two donors, one aged 18 to 29 and one aged 80 or older.

The method was 5' RACE. Sequencing was carried out with an Illumina HiSeq 2500. The second PCR ran for about 7 to 11 cycles and used a J-beta primer mix along with a sample-barcoded 5' primer. A template-switch 5' adaptor carrying 12 random nucleotides introduced a unique molecular identifier onto each TCR beta cDNA molecule. At least 2.5 million CDR3-containing paired-end reads were obtained from each sample. First-strand cDNA synthesis was performed from all RNA using the Mint cDNA synthesis kit, with priming by a TRBC-specific oligonucleotide. All cDNA was treated with uracil-DNA glycosylase and then went through a first 18-cycle PCR with the universal primers M1SS and BC2_uni_R. Regarding the original processing steps: For normalization, 1 million high-quality reads, each with a distinct molecular identifier, were randomly selected from each sample. Reads with shared molecular identifiers were discarded instead of being binned into consensus sequences. MiTCR, set to a Q25 quality threshold and the strictest error-elimination algorithm, was used for CDR3 identification, clonotype clustering and error correction. A nonparametric unseen species model with Euler transformation was used to estimate a lower bound on total TCR beta diversity. TCRdb trimmed public reads at Q25 via fastp, called clones via MiXCR and kept in-frame beta chains. Merged by CDR3 protein, the rows form single entries marked with the most common genes and DNA. The V and J calls come from TCRdb's annotation, not from the publication. This sample is represented by 1.5 million to 2 million distinct CDR3 sequences; over 25% of them were singletons. Less than 9.5% of the sample is held by the ten biggest clonotypes.

This clonotype has more than one count but fewer than ten. No antigen is known for it. Base qualities were left out, and no much larger clone turns up one base away. Broad study findings and their caveats: Compared with the aged group, the long-lived group had more naive CD4+ T cells, fewer expanded clones and increased TCR diversity, suggesting age selection. Observed TCR beta diversity per million T cells fell roughly linearly with age, and a significant reduction was already apparent by age around 36. Conclusive comparison of naive and antigen-experienced compartments was prevented by the profiling of bulk unsorted PBMCs. Donor CMV infection status was unknown, potentially confounding age-related changes in expanded clonotypes. The percentage of naive T cells measured by flow cytometry correlated strongly with observed TCR beta diversity. Estimates of total diversity based on one million sequenced T cells were regarded as lower bounds and as underestimates.

From the germline V gene, CDR1 is MDHEN and CDR2 is SYDVKM. V has 3 bases trimmed and J has 7 bases trimmed; junction bases matching no gene number 4. The CDR3, cysteine through phenylalanine, is 14 amino acids long. The only DNA kept is the CDR3, 42 bases in frame from the first base. The roughly 37 donors, aged about 6 to 95 years, were systemically healthy Caucasian individuals from Russia. Each donor gave ten milliliters of peripheral blood, collected into EDTA-treated Vacutainer tubes. PBMCs were isolated by Ficoll-Paque density-gradient centrifugation, with at least 7 million obtained per sample. Total RNA was extracted from PBMCs with Trizol reagent, with at least 5 micrograms obtained per sample. The percentages of naive CD45RAhigh/CD27high T cells were determined by flow cytometry on a PBMC aliquot from every donor.

Input material: blood. Here the chain combines TRBV28 and TRBJ1-4; 8 of the junction bases match TRBD1. This TCR was sampled from a young woman in good health. Here is the DNA: TGTGCCAGCAGTTTGTCGGACAGGGCTGAAAAACTGTTTTTT. This codes for CASSLSDRAEKLFF.